These T cell receptor beta chains were read from a single sample in a study of blood T cells in healthy people across ages. TCRdb ran MiXCR on the 5' RACE reads and lists one entry per CDR3 protein. This sample carries roughly 800,000 distinct CDR3 sequences, roughly 60% of them seen once, and the ten largest clones take about 20%. Material for sequencing was blood. The receptor set was obtained from a man between 25 and 39 years old in good health. Both conserved end residues are part of each CDR3. Fields, in order: clone size, J gene, V gene, D gene, CDR3 protein, CDR3 DNA. A D gene is named only where the DNA matches it firmly. Clone size is not always given. Where it is, it says once, few, many or a class for expanded clones.

size: .
J: TRBJ2-1
V: TRBV29-1
D: TRBD2
CDR3: CSAERAGGSDEQFF
DNA: TGCAGCGCTGAGCGGGCCGGGGGGAGTGATGAGCAGTTCTTC

size: .
J: TRBJ1-1
V: TRBV28
D: .
CDR3: CASRTAVNTEAFF
DNA: TGTGCCAGTCGGACAGCTGTGAACACTGAAGCTTTCTTT

size: .
J: TRBJ2-3
V: TRBV20-1
D: TRBD2
CDR3: CSARDSGSTDTQYF
DNA: TGCAGTGCTAGAGATAGCGGGAGCACAGATACGCAGTATTTT

size: .
J: TRBJ1-1
V: TRBV6-5
D: .
CDR3: CASSNSWSTEAFF
DNA: TGTGCCAGCAGTAATTCATGGTCGACTGAAGCTTTCTTT

size: .
J: TRBJ2-3
V: TRBV15
D: TRBD2
CDR3: CATSRGHTSGTQYF
DNA: TGTGCCACCAGCAGAGGCCACACTAGCGGAACGCAGTATTTT

size: few
J: TRBJ1-2
V: TRBV14
D: TRBD1
CDR3: CASSPDRDNYGYTF
DNA: TGTGCCAGCAGCCCTGACAGGGATAACTATGGCTACACCTTC

size: .
J: TRBJ2-7
V: TRBV5-1
D: .
CDR3: CASSLQVAYEQYF
DNA: TGCGCCAGCAGCTTGCAGGTTGCCTACGAGCAGTACTTC

size: .
J: TRBJ2-4
V: TRBV12-3/TRBV12-4
D: TRBD1
CDR3: CASSPRRPDRGQNIQYF
DNA: TGTGCCAGCAGTCCAAGAAGGCCCGACAGGGGACAAAACATTCAGTACTTC

size: .
J: TRBJ2-5
V: TRBV29-1
D: TRBD2
CDR3: CSVVTSGGETQYF
DNA: TGCAGCGTTGTGACTAGCGGGGGGGAGACCCAGTACTTC

size: .
J: TRBJ2-5
V: TRBV21-1
D: .
CDR3: CASSILARAQETQYF
DNA: TGTGCCAGCAGCATCCTAGCGAGGGCCCAAGAGACCCAGTACTTC

size: few
J: TRBJ2-5
V: TRBV5-1
D: TRBD2
CDR3: CASSHGTSEETQYF
DNA: TGCGCCAGCAGCCACGGGACTAGCGAAGAGACCCAGTACTTC

size: once
J: TRBJ1-2
V: TRBV14
D: TRBD1
CDR3: CASSQSDRPKRPYGYTF
DNA: TGTGCCAGCAGCCAGTCGGACAGGCCAAAAAGGCCCTATGGCTACACCTTC

size: .
J: TRBJ2-1
V: TRBV20-1
D: .
CDR3: CSARKPLTYNEQFF
DNA: TGCAGTGCTAGGAAGCCCTTGACCTACAATGAGCAGTTCTTC

size: .
J: TRBJ1-2
V: TRBV7-2
D: .
CDR3: CASSWGGQQNYGYTF
DNA: TGTGCCAGCAGCTGGGGGGGGCAGCAGAACTATGGCTACACCTTC

size: once
J: TRBJ1-1
V: TRBV4-1
D: TRBD1
CDR3: CASSQIDRDSEAFF
DNA: TGCGCCAGCAGCCAAATCGACCGGGACAGCGAAGCTTTCTTT

size: .
J: TRBJ2-1
V: TRBV12-3/TRBV12-4
D: .
CDR3: CASSPPSDEQFF
DNA: TGTGCCAGCAGTCCTCCCAGCGATGAGCAGTTCTTC

size: once
J: TRBJ2-4
V: TRBV2
D: TRBD2
CDR3: CASSATSGIQYF
DNA: TGTGCCAGCAGCGCCACTAGCGGCATTCAGTACTTC

size: .
J: TRBJ1-2
V: TRBV6-6
D: .
CDR3: CASSTAGRIYGYTF
DNA: TGTGCCAGCAGTACAGCCGGGAGAATCTATGGCTACACCTTC

size: .
J: TRBJ1-2
V: TRBV7-9
D: .
CDR3: CASSTVTGYGYTF
DNA: TGTGCCAGCAGCACTGTAACGGGCTATGGCTACACCTTC

size: .
J: TRBJ2-7
V: TRBV7-2
D: .
CDR3: CASSVVSGSEQYF
DNA: TGTGCCAGCAGCGTAGTTAGCGGATCCGAGCAGTACTTC

size: few
J: TRBJ2-3
V: TRBV20-1
D: .
CDR3: CSASLVSDTQYF
DNA: TGCAGTGCTAGTTTAGTTTCAGATACGCAGTATTTT

size: .
J: TRBJ2-6
V: TRBV27
D: .
CDR3: CASSPLDRTGANVLTF
DNA: TGTGCCAGCAGTCCCCTTGACAGGACTGGGGCCAACGTCCTGACTTTC

size: .
J: TRBJ1-2
V: TRBV6-2/TRBV6-3
D: .
CDR3: CASSIRGGSNYGYTF
DNA: TGTGCCAGCAGCATCCGTGGGGGCTCTAACTATGGCTACACCTTC

size: .
J: TRBJ2-1
V: TRBV6-5
D: TRBD1
CDR3: CASREQGASYNEQFF
DNA: TGTGCCAGCAGGGAACAGGGGGCCTCCTACAATGAGCAGTTCTTC

size: .
J: TRBJ2-1
V: TRBV12-3/TRBV12-4
D: TRBD2
CDR3: CASGPGASGGDLYNEQFF
DNA: TGTGCCAGCGGTCCGGGGGCTAGCGGGGGGGATCTCTACAATGAGCAGTTCTTC